The rows below give T cell receptor beta chains drawn from one sample of a study of T cell responses to AZD1222 COVID-19 vaccine. The table came from immunoSEQ multiplex PCR; TCRdb's copy has only in-frame clones and leaves some out. The sample contains tens of thousands of clones, approximately 89% of which appear only once. The sample consisted of peripheral blood, taken 28 days after the second AZD1222 dose. The receptors shown here come from an adult who received the AZD1222 COVID-19 vaccine. CDR3s include the opening cysteine and the closing phenylalanine or tryptophan. D genes are given only for firm matches. Rows may omit the clone size; those that give it use once, few, many or a size class.

-	few	TRBV24-1	TRBJ1-1	TGTGCCACCGATTTGAACGACACTGAAGCTTTCTTT	CATDLNDTEAFF
-	-	TRBV9	TRBJ2-3	TGTGCCAGCAGCGTAGCCAGAAGCACAGATACGCAGTATTTT	CASSVARSTDTQYF
-	-	TRBV2	TRBJ2-2	TGTGCCAGCCAGGGAGGCACCGGGGAGCTGTTTTTT	CASQGGTGELFF
-	-	TRBV5-4	TRBJ2-2	TGTGCCAGCAGCTTGGCCGGGCAGAACACCGGGGAGCTGTTTTTT	CASSLAGQNTGELFF
TRBD1	-	TRBV5-1	TRBJ1-2	TGCGCCAGCAGCTCTGGACAGGTCGGCTACTATGGCTACACCTTC	CASSSGQVGYYGYTF
-	-	TRBV9	TRBJ1-1	TGTGCCAGCAGCGTAGCAGCACAGGGGAACACTGAAGCTTTCTTT	CASSVAAQGNTEAFF
-	-	TRBV27	TRBJ2-6	TGTGCCAGCAGTCCCCCTTACTCTGGGGCCAACGTCCTGACTTTC	CASSPPYSGANVLTF
-	-	TRBV19	TRBJ1-1	TGTGCCAGTAGGAGGGGTACGAGGACTGAAGCTTTCTTT	CASRRGTRTEAFF
-	-	TRBV7-9	TRBJ2-5	TGTGCCAGCAGCCCAGACAGTCAAGAGACCCAGTACTTC	CASSPDSQETQYF
-	-	TRBV7-3	TRBJ2-2	TGTGCGAGCAGGATGGCAGTGAACACCGGGGAGCTGTTTTTT	CASRMAVNTGELFF
TRBD1	-	TRBV19	TRBJ1-5	TGTGCCAGTAGTGGGACAGGGGGTCCTCAGCCCCAGCATTTT	CASSGTGGPQPQHF
-	-	TRBV2	TRBJ2-1	TGTGCCAGCGGGGGTTACAATGAGCAGTTCTTC	CASGGYNEQFF
-	-	TRBV9	TRBJ2-2	TGTGCCAGCAGCCCTCGCACCGGGGAGCTGTTTTTT	CASSPRTGELFF
TRBD1	-	TRBV11-2	TRBJ2-5	TGTGCCAGCAGCTCCTTGGACAGGGGGGAAGAGACCCAGTACTTC	CASSSLDRGEETQYF
-	-	TRBV10-3	TRBJ1-1	TGTGCCATCAGGAGGGACATTAACACTGAAGCTTTCTTT	CAIRRDINTEAFF
-	-	TRBV4-3	TRBJ2-1	TGCGCCAGCAGCCTGAACCCCCTACGGGGAATAGGGTTCAATGAGCAGTTCTTC	CASSLNPLRGIGFNEQFF
TRBD1	once	TRBV19	TRBJ2-2	TGTGCCAGTAGTTCGGACAGGGAAAACGCCGACGCCGGGGAGCTGTTTTTT	CASSSDRENADAGELFF
-	-	TRBV7-3	TRBJ2-5	TGTGCCAGCAGGCGAGGGCCCCAAGAGACCCAGTACTTC	CASRRGPQETQYF
TRBD1	-	TRBV19	TRBJ2-7	TGTGCCAGTAGTAGGGGACAGGGGTTCTACGAGCAGTACTTC	CASSRGQGFYEQYF
TRBD1	once	TRBV27	TRBJ2-1	TGTGCCAGCAGTTCCTACGGGACAGGGACGTTTGTGGATGAGCAGTTCTTC	CASSSYGTGTFVDEQFF
-	once	TRBV7-8	TRBJ2-2	TGTGCCAGCAGCTCACTAATACGCAAGTCAAACACCGGGGAGCTGTTTTTT	CASSSLIRKSNTGELFF
-	once	TRBV3-1/TRBV3-2	TRBJ2-1	TGTGCCAGCAGCCACCGGGACCAAATCTACAATGAGCAGTTCTTC	CASSHRDQIYNEQFF
-	-	TRBV6-1	TRBJ2-2	TGTGCCAGCAGTGACAACAGGTACCGGACCGGGGAGCTGTTTTTT	CASSDNRYRTGELFF
-	-	TRBV18	TRBJ1-5	TGTGCCAGCTCACCGGGGGGCGGCAATCAGCCCCAGCATTTT	CASSPGGGNQPQHF
-	-	TRBV9	TRBJ1-2	TGTGCCAGCAGCGTAGGTTGGGGTCAGGACGGCTACACCTTC	CASSVGWGQDGYTF
TRBD2	-	TRBV6-1	TRBJ2-5	TGTGCCAGCAGTGCGTGGACTAGCGGGGGGGCGGAGACCCAGTACTTC	CASSAWTSGGAETQYF
-	-	TRBV9	TRBJ2-3	TGTGCCAGCAGCGACCAGGGGAGCACAGATACGCAGTATTTT	CASSDQGSTDTQYF
TRBD1	-	TRBV7-9	TRBJ2-6	TGTGCCAGCAGCTTACGTGGGACAGCCTCTGGGGCCAACGTCCTGACTTTC	CASSLRGTASGANVLTF